The clone carrying this T cell receptor (beta chain) has only a few counts. As yet, its antigen is unknown. This specimen belongs to a study of cytomegalovirus exposure and HLA in healthy donors. Healthy bone marrow donors made up the donors. Germline trimming cut 4 bases from V and 3 bases from J; bases unmatched to any gene: 5. The CDR3 runs to 14 residues. Germline values: CDR1 SGHTS, CDR2 YDEGEE. Findings and limits, study-wide: CMV serostatus was the only immune exposure information that was available. What a later analysis reportedly showed was that an Asian-associated ancestry cluster had fewer N-insertions than the roughly 670-donor mean. Most TCR beta V segments were productive about 90% or about 30% of the time in an earlier analysis.

It was with 60 Vbeta and 13 Jbeta primers that the PCR ran. Method: immunoSEQ multiplex PCR; TCRdb's copy keeps in-frame clones and lacks some. This sample has some 190,000 clones, with 70% to 75% found just once. This clonotype was sampled from a woman in her thirties in good health and CMV-seropositive. Material: PBMCs. The chain employs TRBV5-8 and TRBJ1-2; TRBD1 aligns across 8 bases. CDR3 in DNA: TGTGCCAGCAGCGCGGACAGGGTTTACTATGGCTACACCTTC. Its protein product is CASSADRVYYGYTF.